This TCR beta chain was recorded in a study of blood T cell repertoires in COVID-19. Background on the study: Some COVID-19 samples were acute and others convalescent; all came from the United States, Italy and Spain. From T cells, B-cell-depleted T cells, or PBMCs came the material, which was cDNA or gDNA.

CDR1 GTSNPN and CDR2 SVGIG come from the germline V gene (reference sequence). With V trimmed by 1 base and J by 10 bases, 5 bases remained unmatched. CDR3 size: 13 residues. Some clones are missing from TCRdb's copy, which holds only in-frame ones; the method was immunoSEQ multiplex PCR. The sample carries approximately 380,000 clones, 88% recorded once. Sequencing was done on a sample of PBMCs or T cells enriched from blood (not recorded which). V and J are TRBV30 and TRBJ1-2; TRBD1 agrees at 11 bases. This receptor was identified in a woman aged 18-35 years who had recovered from COVID-19. The CDR3 DNA is TGTGCCTGGAGTGCCCCCGGACAGGGGGCCTACACCTTC. Residues: CAWSAPGQGAYTF. The variable domain in full, completed from reference TRBV30 and TRBJ1-2, reads SQTIHQWPATLVQPVGSPLSLECTVEGTSNPNLYWYRQAAGRGLQLLFYSVGIGQISSEVPQNLSASRPQDRQFILSSKKLLLSDSGFYLCAWSAPGQGAYTFGSGTRLTVV.